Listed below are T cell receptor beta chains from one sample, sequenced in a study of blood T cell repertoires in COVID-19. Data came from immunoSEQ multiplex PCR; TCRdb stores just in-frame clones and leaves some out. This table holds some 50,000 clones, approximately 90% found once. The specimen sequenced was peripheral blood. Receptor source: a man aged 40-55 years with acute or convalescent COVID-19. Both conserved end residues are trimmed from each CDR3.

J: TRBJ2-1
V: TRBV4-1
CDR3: ASSQDWTSGYNEQF

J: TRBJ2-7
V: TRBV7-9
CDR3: ASSLERGSHEQY

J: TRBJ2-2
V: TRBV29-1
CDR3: TVRGPGYELF

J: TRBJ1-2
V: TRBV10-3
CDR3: AISEPGVYYT

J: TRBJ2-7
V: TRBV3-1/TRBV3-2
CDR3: ASSQDGLAGAWYEQY

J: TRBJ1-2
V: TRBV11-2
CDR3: ASSSPSGQLYGYT

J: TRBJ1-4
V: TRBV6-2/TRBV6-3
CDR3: ASSPLLFEKLF

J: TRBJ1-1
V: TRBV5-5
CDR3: ASSPSGGGMNTEAF

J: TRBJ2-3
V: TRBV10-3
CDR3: AISGADTQY

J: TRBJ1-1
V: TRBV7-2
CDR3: ASSLWPGLNTEAF

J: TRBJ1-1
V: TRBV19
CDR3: ATGSRASTEAF

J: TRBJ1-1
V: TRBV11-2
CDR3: ASSLEGTVNTEAF

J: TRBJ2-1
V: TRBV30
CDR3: AWRLAGAWGEQF

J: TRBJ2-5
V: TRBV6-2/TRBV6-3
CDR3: ASSASGTQETQY

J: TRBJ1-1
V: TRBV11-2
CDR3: ASSFGQLNTEAF

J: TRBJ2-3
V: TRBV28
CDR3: ASNPNPGLEGNTQY

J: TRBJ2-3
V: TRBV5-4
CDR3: ASSSRVREGRDTQY

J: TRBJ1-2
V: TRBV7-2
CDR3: ASSLDGGLYGYT

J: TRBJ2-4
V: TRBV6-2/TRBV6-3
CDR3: ASSYPGTSLNIQY

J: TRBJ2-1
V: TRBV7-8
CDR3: ASRPGQGRIGSYNEQF

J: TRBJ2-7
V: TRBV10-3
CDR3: AISGGDRGFDEQY

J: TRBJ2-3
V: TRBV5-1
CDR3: ASSRRTTRSDTQY

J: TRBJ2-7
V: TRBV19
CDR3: ASSIGVYSNYEQY

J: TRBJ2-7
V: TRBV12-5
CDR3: ASGPTGTDTYEQY

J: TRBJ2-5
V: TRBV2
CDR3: AMQGAGETQY

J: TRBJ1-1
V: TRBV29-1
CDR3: SVLSGGTEAF

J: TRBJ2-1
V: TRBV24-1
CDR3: ATSDFRQASNEQF

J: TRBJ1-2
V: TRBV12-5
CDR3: ASGLVGGGGGYT

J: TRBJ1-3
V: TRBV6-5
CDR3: ASSNWDTSGNTIY

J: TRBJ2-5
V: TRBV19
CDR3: ASSIGQGETQY

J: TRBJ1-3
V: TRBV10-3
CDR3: AKNGCSGNTIY

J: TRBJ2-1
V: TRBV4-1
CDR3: AAGEYNEQF

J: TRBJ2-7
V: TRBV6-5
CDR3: AVTRFPYEQY

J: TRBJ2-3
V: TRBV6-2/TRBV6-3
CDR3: ASSLSGFTDTQY

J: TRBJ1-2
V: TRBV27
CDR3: ASSLEGRGGAGYGYT

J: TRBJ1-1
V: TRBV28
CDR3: ASSRRDRVWEGTEAF

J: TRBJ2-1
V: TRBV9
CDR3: ASSVVGRPGDNEQF

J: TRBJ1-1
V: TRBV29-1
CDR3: SVVRTGGFTEAF

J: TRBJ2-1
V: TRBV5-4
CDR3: ASSHGESSYNEQF

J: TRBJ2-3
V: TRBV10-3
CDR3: AISPITGQSTDTQY

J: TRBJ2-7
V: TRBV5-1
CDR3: ASSRGQGVGITREQY

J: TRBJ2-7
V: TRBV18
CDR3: ASSPRDRAGLEQY

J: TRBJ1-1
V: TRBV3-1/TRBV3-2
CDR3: ASSQFQGAEAF

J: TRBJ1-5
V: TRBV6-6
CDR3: ASSYQGQGNQPQH

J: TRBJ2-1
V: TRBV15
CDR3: ATSREQGLSSYNEQF

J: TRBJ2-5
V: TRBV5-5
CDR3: ASSRDRGLETQY

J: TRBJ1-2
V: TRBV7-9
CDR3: ASSLGQGVVWGYT

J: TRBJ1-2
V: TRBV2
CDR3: ASSVRQEYGYT

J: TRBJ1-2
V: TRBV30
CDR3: AWTSGAYGYT

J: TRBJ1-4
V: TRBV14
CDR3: ASSLRQGALEKLF

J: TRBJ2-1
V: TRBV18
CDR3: ASSPLSGPSSYNEQF

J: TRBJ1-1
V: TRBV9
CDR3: ASSETTGPTEAF

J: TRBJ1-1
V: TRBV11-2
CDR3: ASRQQENTEAF

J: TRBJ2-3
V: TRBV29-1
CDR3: SAETRRRSTDTQY

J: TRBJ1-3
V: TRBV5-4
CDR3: ASSLRGSGNTIY

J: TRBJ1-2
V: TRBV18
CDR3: ASSPETGGNYGYT

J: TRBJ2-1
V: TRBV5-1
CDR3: ASSPEVAGLQNEQF

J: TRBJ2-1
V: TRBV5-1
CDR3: ASSRDSVNEQF

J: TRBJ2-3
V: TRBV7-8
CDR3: ASSLREGQGRTDTQY